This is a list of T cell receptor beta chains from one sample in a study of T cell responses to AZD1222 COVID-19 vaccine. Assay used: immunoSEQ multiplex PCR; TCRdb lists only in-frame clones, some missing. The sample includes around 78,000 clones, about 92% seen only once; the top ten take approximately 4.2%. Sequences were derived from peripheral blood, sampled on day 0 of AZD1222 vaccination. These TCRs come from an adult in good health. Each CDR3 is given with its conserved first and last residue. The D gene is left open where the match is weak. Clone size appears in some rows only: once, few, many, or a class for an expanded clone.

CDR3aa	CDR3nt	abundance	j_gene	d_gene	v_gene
CAWSGGPDQPQHF	TGTGCCTGGAGTGGGGGGCCTGATCAGCCCCAGCATTTT	-	TRBJ1-5	-	TRBV30
CASSVRLNEKLFF	TGTGCCAGCAGTGTAAGATTAAATGAAAAACTGTTTTTT	-	TRBJ1-4	-	TRBV28
CASSRGSGTGYEQYF	TGTGCCAGCAGTCGGGGATCAGGAACGGGCTACGAGCAGTACTTC	-	TRBJ2-7	-	TRBV6-5
CASSRGPRAEAFF	TGTGCCAGCAGTCGCGGGCCGCGCGCTGAAGCTTTCTTT	-	TRBJ1-1	-	TRBV6-5
CASSLGESEQYF	TGTGCCAGCAGTTTAGGGGAAAGCGAGCAGTACTTC	-	TRBJ2-7	-	TRBV12-3/TRBV12-4
CSVDANTEAFF	TGCAGCGTTGATGCCAACACTGAAGCTTTCTTT	once	TRBJ1-1	-	TRBV29-1
CASSALVGQGDEKLFF	TGTGCCAGCAGCGCCCTAGTGGGACAGGGAGATGAAAAACTGTTTTTT	-	TRBJ1-4	TRBD1	TRBV7-9
CASSEASLAGGDKQFF	TGTGCCAGCAGTGAAGCAAGTCTAGCGGGGGGCGATAAGCAGTTCTTC	-	TRBJ2-1	TRBD2	TRBV2
CASSPGIGNTIYF	TGTGCCAGCTCACCAGGGATTGGAAACACCATATATTTT	-	TRBJ1-3	-	TRBV18
CASTDDRGGEQFF	TGTGCCAGCACCGATGACAGGGGTGGTGAGCAGTTCTTC	once	TRBJ2-1	TRBD1	TRBV6-5
CASSPDNSGNTIYF	TGTGCCAGCAGTCCAGACAACTCTGGAAACACCATATATTTT	-	TRBJ1-3	-	TRBV28
CASSLSGGLGYGYTF	TGTGCCAGCAGCTTATCAGGGGGCCTTGGCTATGGCTACACCTTC	-	TRBJ1-2	TRBD1	TRBV11-3
CASSPRTGGGYEQYF	TGCGCCAGCAGCCCGCGGACAGGGGGAGGCTACGAGCAGTACTTC	-	TRBJ2-7	TRBD1	TRBV5-1
CSGEVGYGYTF	TGCAGTGGAGAGGTTGGTTACGGCTACACCTTC	-	TRBJ1-2	-	TRBV20-1
CASSSQATGTALVKLFF	TGTGCCAGCAGCTCGCAAGCCACCGGGACAGCCCTTGTAAAACTGTTTTTT	few	TRBJ1-4	TRBD1	TRBV5-6
CASSSGTATNEKLFF	TGTGCCAGCAGCTCCGGGACGGCAACTAATGAAAAACTGTTTTTT	once	TRBJ1-4	-	TRBV7-9
CASSTTGRVDYGYTF	TGTGCCAGTAGTACCACAGGGCGGGTTGACTATGGCTACACCTTC	-	TRBJ1-2	-	TRBV19
CASSADTPGAQYF	TGTGCCAGCAGTGCGGACACTCCGGGGGCCCAGTACTTC	-	TRBJ2-5	-	TRBV7-7
CASSLTGRTEAFF	TGTGCCAGCAGTTTAACAGGGCGCACTGAAGCTTTCTTT	-	TRBJ1-1	-	TRBV27
CASSPAGTILSYEQYF	TGTGCCAGCAGCCCAGCTGGGACTATTCTATCCTACGAGCAGTACTTC	-	TRBJ2-7	TRBD2	TRBV11-2
CASSLSEMEGTQYF	TGTGCCAGCAGCTTAAGCGAGATGGAGGGTACGCAGTATTTT	-	TRBJ2-3	-	TRBV7-9
CASSLVATNEKLFF	TGCGCCAGCAGCTTGGTGGCCACTAATGAAAAACTGTTTTTT	-	TRBJ1-4	-	TRBV5-1
CASSRGLRAPASEQYF	TGTGCCAGCAGCCGCGGCTTGAGGGCCCCTGCCTCCGAGCAGTACTTC	-	TRBJ2-7	-	TRBV3-1/TRBV3-2
CSATGLTEAFF	TGCAGTGCGACAGGGCTTACTGAAGCTTTCTTT	-	TRBJ1-1	TRBD1	TRBV20-1
CASYQRGGTDTQYF	TGTGCCAGCTACCAGCGGGGAGGCACAGATACGCAGTATTTT	-	TRBJ2-3	TRBD2	TRBV18
CSVDNGSGTEAFF	TGCAGCGTTGATAATGGAAGTGGCACTGAAGCTTTCTTT	-	TRBJ1-1	-	TRBV29-1
CASSGVSSGGANEQFF	TGTGCCAGCAGCGGAGTCTCTAGCGGGGGGGCCAATGAGCAGTTCTTC	-	TRBJ2-1	TRBD2	TRBV3-1/TRBV3-2
CASIELTGGDTEAFF	TGTGCCAGCATAGAACTGACAGGGGGGGACACTGAAGCTTTCTTT	-	TRBJ1-1	TRBD1	TRBV5-6
CASRWGFYGYTF	TGTGCCAGCCGTTGGGGATTCTATGGCTACACCTTC	-	TRBJ1-2	-	TRBV16
CASSNPGGRWADTQYF	TGTGCCAGCAGCAATCCTGGCGGGAGGTGGGCAGATACGCAGTATTTT	-	TRBJ2-3	TRBD2	TRBV5-4
CSGPRNNEQFF	TGCAGTGGCCCTAGGAACAATGAGCAGTTCTTC	-	TRBJ2-1	-	TRBV20-1
CATSRDGTDTQYF	TGTGCCACCAGCAGAGATGGTACAGATACGCAGTATTTT	-	TRBJ2-3	-	TRBV15
CASSRGQGTLNEKLFF	TGCGCCAGCAGCAGGGGACAGGGGACCCTTAATGAAAAACTGTTTTTT	-	TRBJ1-4	TRBD1	TRBV5-1
CASSLGWNEKLFF	TGTGCCAGCAGCTTAGGTTGGAATGAAAAACTGTTTTTT	-	TRBJ1-4	-	TRBV11-2
CASRESTASGNTIYF	TGCGCCAGCAGGGAGTCGACGGCCTCTGGAAACACCATATATTTT	once	TRBJ1-3	-	TRBV5-1
CASSPQEGETQYF	TGTGCCAGCTCACCACAGGAGGGAGAGACCCAGTACTTC	-	TRBJ2-5	-	TRBV18
CASADRGWETQYF	TGCGCCAGCGCGGACAGGGGCTGGGAGACCCAGTACTTC	-	TRBJ2-5	TRBD1	TRBV5-1
CASSRDSIAKNIQYF	TGTGCCAGCAGCCGCGATTCGATAGCCAAAAACATTCAGTACTTC	-	TRBJ2-4	-	TRBV5-6
CASSVRTVNTEAFF	TGTGCCAGCAGTGTGAGGACAGTAAACACTGAAGCTTTCTTT	-	TRBJ1-1	-	TRBV2
CASSYSVDYGYTF	TGTGCCAGCAGTTACTCAGTTGACTATGGCTACACCTTC	-	TRBJ1-2	-	TRBV6-5
CASSLVSTLASSYEQYF	TGTGCCAGCAGCTTAGTCTCCACGTTAGCGAGCTCCTACGAGCAGTACTTC	-	TRBJ2-7	-	TRBV7-2
CASSRLAGGGGTDTQYF	TGTGCCAGCAGCCGGCTAGCGGGGGGCGGAGGCACAGATACGCAGTATTTT	-	TRBJ2-3	TRBD2	TRBV11-2
CASGTGKYF	TGTGCCAGTGGGACAGGGAAGTACTTC	-	TRBJ2-7	TRBD1	TRBV19
CAWSVSGNYEQYF	TGTGCCTGGAGTGTGTCCGGGAACTACGAGCAGTACTTC	-	TRBJ2-7	-	TRBV30
CASSEEAQPQHF	TGTGCCAGCAGTGAGGAGGCTCAGCCCCAGCATTTT	-	TRBJ1-5	-	TRBV2
CASSQEGAYEQYF	TGTGCCAGCAGCCAAGAAGGGGCCTACGAGCAGTACTTC	-	TRBJ2-7	-	TRBV3-1/TRBV3-2